Listed here are 26 T cell receptor beta chains from one sample, sequenced in a study of PD-1 blockade in mismatch repair-deficient tumors. The method was immunoSEQ multiplex PCR; TCRdb's version includes in-frame clones alone and lacks a portion of them. Among around 130,000 clones listed, roughly 90% were seen once. This sample comprised peripheral blood, obtained 72 weeks after starting pembrolizumab. The receptors originated from an adult with mismatch repair-deficient cancer.

The rearrangement joins TRBV5-4 to TRBJ1-4, with D perhaps TRBD1 (5 bases). This CDR3 is 14 amino acids long. The V gene lost 0 bases and the J gene lost 4 bases, with 7 bases spanning the gap. Germline V lookup: CDR1 SGHNT, CDR2 YYREEE (reference sequence). CDR3 in DNA: TGTGCCAGCAGCTTGGGGACATTTAATGAAAAACTGTTTTTT. Protein product: CASSLGTFNEKLFF.

The chain recombines TRBV13 with TRBJ2-7; D gene unclear. V shed 5 bases and J shed 2 bases, with 13 bases lying between them. The CDR3 runs 14 residues. Germline values: CDR1 PRHDT, CDR2 FYEKMQ (reference sequence). In DNA form, the CDR3 reads TGTGCCAGCAGCCCCCCAGGCCTAACCTACGAGCAGTACTTC. It specifies CASSPPGLTYEQYF. Full variable domain (rest looked up from reference TRBV13 and TRBJ2-7): AAGVIQSPRHLIKEKRETATLKCYPIPRHDTVYWYQQGPGQDPQFLISFYEKMQSDKGSIPDRFSAQQFSDYHSELNMSSLELGDSALYFCASSPPGLTYEQYFGPGTRLTVT.

The chain is built from TRBV25-1 and TRBJ2-7; TRBD1 aligns across 10 bases. This CDR3 is built from 15 residues. Per germline, CDR1 MGHDK and CDR2 SYGVNS. V was pared by 4 bases and J by 4 bases, with 7 bases of the junction left unmatched. CDR3 nucleotide sequence: TGTGCCAGCAGTGCTAACTGGGACAGGGGATACGAGCAGTACTTC. Its translation is CASSANWDRGYEQYF.

This clone has only one observation. The rearrangement links TRBV6-5 to TRBJ2-2; the match to TRBD2 covers 9 bases. The CDR3 has 15 residues. CDR1 is MNHEY and CDR2 is SVGAGI in the germline V gene. Unmatched junction bases numbered 1, after V lost 0 bases and J lost 5 bases. In DNA form, the CDR3 reads TGTGCCAGCAGTTACTCGCGGGAGGGGACCGGGGAGCTGTTTTTT. It specifies CASSYSREGTGELFF.

J is TRBJ2-7 and V is TRBV27; 13 bases align to TRBD2. After removal of 5 bases from V and 3 bases from J, the junction contained 4 bases not matched to a gene. The CDR3 extends over 15 amino acids. CDR1 and CDR2 from the germline V gene are MNHEY and SMNVEV (reference sequence). CDR3 nucleotides: TGTGCCAGCAGTCGTGGACTAGCGGGAGACTACGAGCAGTACTTC. This codes for CASSRGLAGDYEQYF.

The chain joins TRBV4-2 to TRBJ1-4; 7 nucleotides align to TRBD1. Germline CDR1 is LGHNA and CDR2 is YNFKEQ. The CDR3 is made up of 17 amino acids. With 4 bases clipped from V and 3 bases from J, the junction kept 11 bases outside the gene matches. CDR3 coding DNA: TGTGCCAGCAGCCTTTCGACAGGGAGGATAGCTAATGAAAAACTGTTTTTT. This translates into CASSLSTGRIANEKLFF.

The chain links TRBV5-6 to TRBJ2-7; the D gene is possibly TRBD1 (6 bases). The CDR3 length is 15 residues. Looked up from germline, CDR1 is SGHDT and CDR2 is YYEEEE. V dropped 1 base and J dropped 2 bases, with 13 bases sitting between them. The DNA of the CDR3 is TGTGCCAGCAGCTTGATTCAACAGGGCCCCTACGAGCAGTACTTC. Translation gives CASSLIQQGPYEQYF.

The chain couples TRBV7-9 to TRBJ1-1; a weak D match, TRBD1 (5 bases). V was cut by 1 base and J by 5 bases, with 14 bases left in between. Germline V gives CDR1 SEHNR, CDR2 FQNEAQ (reference sequence). This CDR3 has 15 residues. The CDR3: CASSLGGVGGTEAFF. DNA for the CDR3: TGTGCCAGCAGCTTAGGTGGGGTTGGGGGGACTGAAGCTTTCTTT.

The chain employs TRBV6-6 and TRBJ2-3, with TRBD1 matching 9 bases. Per the germline V gene, CDR1 is MNHNY and CDR2 is SVGAGI (reference sequence). Unmatched junction bases numbered 3, after V lost 7 bases and J lost 1 base. The CDR3 is 14 residues long. CDR3 loop: CASKRTGGTDTQYF. The CDR3 DNA reads as TGTGCCAGCAAGCGGACAGGGGGCACAGATACGCAGTATTTT.

Only one count was recorded for this clone. The chain has TRBV6-5 and TRBJ2-1; TRBD2 matches 11 bases. Germline V lookup: CDR1 MNHEY, CDR2 SVGAGI. This CDR3 is 14 amino acids long. The V and J ends lost 5 bases and 13 bases, in that order; junction bases with no gene match: 10. Written as DNA, the CDR3 is TGTGCCAGCAGTCTCAACTTAGCGGGAGGGCCTCAGTTCTTC. Translating gives CASSLNLAGGPQFF.

The J gene is TRBJ1-1, the V gene TRBV6-6; TRBD1 aligns across 8 bases. Trimming took 5 bases from V and 5 from J; bases not matched to a gene: 7. Germline V gene data show CDR1 as MNHNY and CDR2 as SVGAGI (reference sequence). This CDR3 region has 14 residues. The CDR3 DNA sequence: TGTGCCAGCAGTGCCACAGGGGGGCGAACTGAAGCTTTCTTT. Protein product: CASSATGGRTEAFF.

The rearrangement uses TRBV7-9 and TRBJ2-7; 10 bases align to TRBD2. The CDR3 loop spans 17 amino acids. J gave up 6 bases and V 2 bases, and 13 bases lay outside the gene matches. Germline V CDR1 and CDR2: SEHNR, FQNEAQ (reference sequence). The CDR3 DNA reads TGTGCCAGCAGCTTATTGTCTAGCGGGAGTGGGTGGTCCGAGCAGTACTTC. It specifies CASSLLSSGSGWSEQYF.

This chain joins TRBV29-1 and TRBJ2-1, with 10 bases that match TRBD2. CDR1 is SQVTM and CDR2 is ANQGSEA in the germline V gene. The CDR3 has 15 amino acids. V gave up 7 bases and J gave up 2 bases; unmatched junction bases: 8. CDR3 coding DNA: TGCAGCGCCGCTAGCGGGAGAACAGCCTACAATGAGCAGTTCTTC. Encoded protein: CSAASGRTAYNEQFF.

The rearrangement joins TRBV7-2 to TRBJ2-7; TRBD2 matches at 8 bases. V shed 5 bases and J 3 bases; nucleotides not matched to a gene: 9. The V gene's germline CDR1 is SGHTA and CDR2 FQGNSA. CDR3 length: 15 residues. The CDR3 region is CASSKPGLGNYEQYF. CDR3 DNA: TGTGCCAGCAGCAAGCCGGGACTAGGAAACTACGAGCAGTACTTC.

The genes are TRBV6-6 and TRBJ2-3; possibly TRBD2 for D (5 bases). The germline gives CDR1 MNHNY, CDR2 SVGAGI (reference sequence). V shed 5 bases and J shed 0 bases, with 9 bases lying between them. This CDR3 contains 14 residues. The CDR3 loop is CASSTTGSTDTQYF. The CDR3 nucleotides are TGTGCCAGCAGTACGACGGGGAGCACAGATACGCAGTATTTT.

This chain joins TRBV5-1 and TRBJ1-4; D might be TRBD1 (5 bases). The CDR3 runs to 14 residues. Between the trimmed V and J ends, which lost 2 bases and 0 bases, there was a span of 5 bases. Per germline, CDR1 SGHRS and CDR2 YFSETQ. The CDR3 sequence is CASSLGATNEKLFF. CDR3 bases: TGCGCCAGCAGCTTAGGGGCAACTAATGAAAAACTGTTTTTT.

The V and J genes are TRBV4-2 and TRBJ2-3, with TRBD2 identical over 7 bases. Germline lookup yields CDR1 LGHNA and CDR2 YNFKEQ. J gave up 1 base and V 1 base, and 5 bases lay outside the gene matches. This CDR3 spans 16 amino acids. CDR3 in amino acids: CASSQGFGLGTDTQYF. Here the CDR3 DNA reads TGTGCCAGCAGCCAAGGATTCGGACTAGGCACAGATACGCAGTATTTT.

This clone was picked up a small number of times. The V gene is TRBV4-2, the J gene TRBJ2-7; D perhaps matches TRBD1 (7 bases). Between the trimmed V and J ends, which lost 6 bases and 5 bases, there was a span of 20 bases. The CDR3 extends over 15 amino acids. Per the germline V gene, CDR1 is LGHNA and CDR2 is YNFKEQ. CDR3: CASSTTQGEVHEQYF. In nucleotides, the CDR3 is TGTGCCAGCAGTACTACTCAGGGGGAGGTCCACGAGCAGTACTTC.

This rearrangement joins TRBV6-5 to TRBJ2-7, with TRBD1 identical over 8 bases. The V gene's germline CDR1 is MNHEY and CDR2 SVGAGI. This CDR3 is 15 amino acids long. V lost 0 bases to trimming and J lost 7 bases; unmatched junction nucleotides: 8. As DNA, the CDR3 is TGTGCCAGCAGTTACTCGAGGACAGGGCCAGGGGAGCAGTACTTC. It is translated as CASSYSRTGPGEQYF.

V gene TRBV27 combines with J gene TRBJ2-2; 7 bases agree with TRBD1. The CDR3 has 15 amino acids. V dropped 5 bases and J dropped 0; count of bases not matched to a gene: 3. Germline V gives CDR1 MNHEY, CDR2 SMNVEV (reference sequence). The CDR3 loop is CASSKGTANTGELFF. In nucleotides, the CDR3 is TGTGCCAGCAGTAAAGGGACAGCGAACACCGGGGAGCTGTTTTTT.

V and J are TRBV11-2 and TRBJ2-7; unclear D gene. Germline V gene data show CDR1 as SGHAT and CDR2 as FQNNGV. The CDR3 length is 11 residues. V lost 5 bases to trimming and J lost 3 bases, with 5 bases between them. CDR3: CASSRNYEQYF. The CDR3, as DNA: TGTGCCAGCAGCCGAAACTACGAGCAGTACTTC.

The chain uses TRBV14 and TRBJ2-7; D is undetermined. The CDR3 covers 14 residues. Deletions cut 1 base from V and 2 bases from J, with 9 bases between. Germline V gene lookup returns CDR1 SGHDN and CDR2 FVKESK. CDR3 nucleotide sequence: TGTGCCAGCAGCCAAGCCCTGGATCCCTACGAGCAGTACTTC. It specifies CASSQALDPYEQYF.

The chain combines TRBV28 with TRBJ1-5; weak D call: TRBD1 (5 bases). In germline, CDR1 is MDHEN, CDR2 SYDVKM. The CDR3 is made up of 16 amino acids. Trimming pared 2 bases from V and 6 bases from J, leaving 17 bases between. CDR3 in amino acids: CASSLGPGQGSQPQHF. For the CDR3, the DNA is TGTGCCAGCAGTTTAGGCCCGGGGCAGGGAAGTCAGCCCCAGCATTTT. The full variable domain, its missing parts supplied by reference TRBV28 and TRBJ1-5, is DVKVTQSSRYLVKRTGEKVFLECVQDMDHENMFWYRQDPGLGLRLIYFSYDVKMKEKGDIPEGYSVSREKKERFSLILESASTNQTSMYLCASSLGPGQGSQPQHFGDGTRLSIL.

The V gene is TRBV11-2, the J gene TRBJ2-1; 10 bases match TRBD2. Trimming at V came to 3 bases and at J to 5 bases, leaving 1 base not matched to a gene. In germline, CDR1 is SGHAT, CDR2 FQNNGV. The length of the CDR3 is 14 residues. DNA for the CDR3: TGTGCCAGCAGCTTTAGCGGGAGGCACAATGAGCAGTTCTTC. Amino acid sequence: CASSFSGRHNEQFF.

The chain combines TRBV7-2 with TRBJ1-2, with D possibly being TRBD1 (5 bases). V dropped 1 base and J dropped 4 bases, with 13 bases sitting between them. CDR1 SGHTA and CDR2 FQGNSA come from the germline V gene. This CDR3 spans 15 amino acids. CDR3 DNA: TGTGCCAGCAGCTTAGAGTTTACAGGATTCTATGGCTACACCTTC. Translation gives CASSLEFTGFYGYTF.

The sample holds a few counts of this clone. This chain uses TRBV6-8 with TRBJ2-7; D is ambiguous. CDR1 and CDR2 from the germline V gene are MNHGY and SAAAGT. The CDR3 consists of 14 residues. V dropped 5 bases and J dropped 4 bases, with 15 bases sitting between them. CDR3 bases: TGTGCCAGCAGTGAAGACGGATCCGTTTACGAGCAGTACTTC. Protein product: CASSEDGSVYEQYF.